One and the same sample provided the 22 T cell receptor beta chains below, sequenced in a study of blood T cell repertoires in COVID-19. Here immunoSEQ multiplex PCR was the method, and the copy in TCRdb shows in-frame clones only, minus some. The sample holds around 230,000 clones, 75% to 85% seen once. Sequenced input: peripheral blood. The receptors stem from a middle-aged man who had recovered from COVID-19.

The chain combines TRBV5-1 with TRBJ2-3, with 7 positions matching TRBD1. V trimming: 4 bases; J trimming: 3 bases; junction bases outside the gene matches: 11. CDR1 SGHRS and CDR2 YFSETQ come from the germline V gene. The length of the CDR3 is 16 residues. This CDR3 is CASSGAGTDFTDTQYF. CDR3 DNA sequence: TGCGCCAGCAGCGGCGCCGGGACAGACTTTACAGATACGCAGTATTTT.

The chain carries TRBV5-1 and TRBJ2-1; no clear D. CDR1 is SGHRS, CDR2 YFSETQ, per germline. There are 15 residues in the CDR3. V was shortened by 4 bases and J by 0 bases, with 11 bases between the two germline ends. The CDR3 reads CASSLGFSSYNEQFF. CDR3 nucleotide sequence: TGCGCCAGCAGCCTGGGGTTTAGCTCCTACAATGAGCAGTTCTTC.

This clone was observed a single time. The rearrangement uses TRBV6-6 and TRBJ2-1; 8 positions agree with TRBD1. Unmatched junction bases numbered 9, after V lost 2 bases and J lost 15 bases. CDR1 is MNHNY, CDR2 SVGAGI, per germline (reference sequence). This CDR3 is 13 amino acids long. DNA for the CDR3: TGTGCCAGCAGTTACCAACTTGACAGGGGTTGGTTCTTC. This gives the protein CASSYQLDRGWFF.

The V gene is TRBV19, the J gene TRBJ1-5; D is ambiguous. The V end was cut by 3 bases, the J end by 3 bases, with 12 bases between. There are 15 residues in the CDR3. CDR1 and CDR2 from the germline V gene are LNHDA and SQIVND (reference sequence). Written as DNA, the CDR3 is TGTGCCAGTAGTATGGTTTCAGGAAACAATCAGCCCCAGCATTTT. Protein: CASSMVSGNNQPQHF.

This chain links TRBV10-1 with TRBJ2-1; 12 nucleotides align to TRBD2. The germline CDR1 and CDR2 sequences are WNHNN and SYGVQD (reference sequence). This CDR3 is built from 12 residues. V dropped 5 bases and J dropped 14; count of bases not matched to a gene: 4. As DNA, the CDR3 is TGCGCCAGCAGTCTAGCGGGGGGGTGGGAGTTCTTC. Its translation is CASSLAGGWEFF.

The chain combines TRBV7-6 with TRBJ2-3; TRBD1 agrees at 7 bases. After removal of 4 bases from V and 2 bases from J, the junction contained 3 bases not matched to a gene. CDR1 and CDR2 from the germline V gene are SGHVS and FNYEAQ. The length of the CDR3 is 14 residues. DNA for the CDR3: TGTGCCAGCAGCTCGACAGGGTTCACAGATACGCAGTATTTT. Its translation: CASSSTGFTDTQYF.

V usage is TRBV7-2 and J usage is TRBJ2-2; TRBD2 aligns across 9 bases. The V and J ends lost 1 base and 4 bases, in that order; junction bases with no gene match: 7. The CDR3 is 17 amino acids. Germline CDR1 SGHTA, CDR2 FQGNSA. This CDR3 reads CASSLGALAGPTGELFF. CDR3 nucleotide sequence: TGTGCCAGCAGCTTAGGTGCCCTAGCGGGACCCACCGGGGAGCTGTTTTTT. Supplemented by reference TRBV7-2 and TRBJ2-2, the full variable domain reads GAGVSQSPSNKVTEKGKDVELRCDPISGHTALYWYRQSLGQGLEFLIYFQGNSAPDKSGLPSDRFSAERTGGSVSTLTIQRTQQEDSAVYLCASSLGALAGPTGELFFGEGSRLTVL.

The chain recombines TRBV5-1 with TRBJ2-3; D call uncertain. This CDR3 has 15 residues. Trimming pared 0 bases from V and 3 bases from J, leaving 11 bases between. The germline gives CDR1 SGHRS, CDR2 YFSETQ. DNA of the CDR3: TGCGCCAGCAGCTTGGATGGGCATCCGACAGATACGCAGTATTTT. It encodes CASSLDGHPTDTQYF.

The genes are TRBV10-1 and TRBJ1-1; tentative D call: TRBD1 (5 bases). From germline, CDR1 is WNHNN and CDR2 SYGVQD (reference sequence). This CDR3 has 13 amino acids. V gave up 3 bases and J gave up 4 bases, with 9 bases separating them. DNA for the CDR3: TGCGCCAGCAGTGATGGGGGGGGCACTGAAGCTTTCTTT. Its protein is CASSDGGGTEAFF.

The chain is built from TRBV6-5 and TRBJ1-2; D call uncertain. This CDR3 is built from 11 residues. V dropped 10 bases and J dropped 4 bases, with 10 bases sitting between them. CDR1 MNHEY and CDR2 SVGAGI come from the germline V gene. CDR3 in DNA: TGTGCCACAGTCGGGATCTATGGCTACACCTTC. Translation gives CATVGIYGYTF.

The chain couples TRBV21-1 to TRBJ2-7; the DNA was not used to check the table's D call, TRBD1. TRBV21-1 is deemed a pseudogene. This CDR3 is 14 amino acids long. As DNA, the CDR3 is TGTGCCAGCAGCAAAGGTCAGGGGTACTACGAGCAGTACTTC. Residues: CASSKGQGYYEQYF.

This chain links TRBV4-2 with TRBJ2-5; 11 nucleotides match TRBD1. Germline-derived CDR1 and CDR2 are LGHNA and YNFKEQ. CDR3 length: 15 amino acids. With 4 bases clipped from V and 2 bases from J, the junction kept 3 bases outside the gene matches. The CDR3, as DNA: TGTGCCAGCAGCCCCGGGACAGGGGGGCAAGAGACCCAGTACTTC. This gives the protein CASSPGTGGQETQYF.

The CDR3 region has the DNA TGTGCCACCAGCACCAGATCCCCAGGGGGCATAAACATTCAGTACTTC. Protein sequence: CATSTRSPGGINIQYF. The gene calls are TRBV15 and TRBJ2-4; 8 bases are a match to TRBD1. Germline V lookup: CDR1 LNHNV, CDR2 YYDKDF (reference sequence). V shed 4 bases, J shed 6 bases, and the junction held 11 bases outside the gene matches. The CDR3 has 16 residues.

The chain carries TRBV27 and TRBJ2-7; 9 bases fit TRBD1. This CDR3 comprises 16 residues. In germline, CDR1 is MNHEY, CDR2 SMNVEV (reference sequence). After removal of 4 bases from V and 0 bases from J, the junction contained 7 bases not matched to a gene. In DNA, the CDR3 is TGTGCCAGCAGTTGGAATCCGGGACAGGGCTCCTACGAGCAGTACTTC. This gives the protein CASSWNPGQGSYEQYF.

This chain links TRBV7-2 with TRBJ2-7; D might be TRBD1 (6 bases). The germline V gene has CDR1 SGHTA and CDR2 FQGNSA. The CDR3 sequence is 14 residues long. V was shortened by 3 bases and J by 0 bases, with 9 bases between the two germline ends. The CDR3 protein is CASSFRDTSYEQYF. The CDR3 DNA follows: TGTGCCAGCAGCTTCCGGGACACCTCCTACGAGCAGTACTTC.

The count of this clone is one. The chain couples TRBV19 to TRBJ1-6; D remains ambiguous. This CDR3 is 17 amino acids long. The germline V and J ends were trimmed by 1 base and 8 bases, with 18 bases remaining between them. Looked up from germline, CDR1 is LNHDA and CDR2 is SQIVND (reference sequence). CDR3 in amino acids: CASSIARDAGYDSPLHF. DNA of the CDR3: TGTGCCAGTAGTATAGCCAGAGATGCAGGATACGATTCACCCCTCCACTTT.

J is TRBJ2-7 and V is TRBV5-5, with D maybe TRBD2 (7 bases). Germline CDR1 and CDR2: SGHKS and YYEKEE (reference sequence). Trimming took 4 bases from V and 0 from J, leaving 14 bases between them. This CDR3 has 15 residues. This CDR3 is CASSVGGGSSYEQYF. In DNA, the CDR3 is TGTGCCAGCAGCGTCGGGGGCGGGAGCTCCTACGAGCAGTACTTC.

This sequence joins TRBV19 and TRBJ1-2, with 11 bases matching TRBD1. This CDR3 spans 16 amino acids. J gave up 4 bases and V 11 bases, and 15 bases lay outside the gene matches. Germline CDR1 reads LNHDA; CDR2 reads SQIVND (reference sequence). CDR3 amino acids: CASSNPRTGGPYGYTF. The CDR3 nucleotides read TGTGCCTCTTCTAACCCCAGGACAGGGGGCCCCTATGGCTACACCTTC.

The genes are TRBV2 and TRBJ2-5, with TRBD2 matching 7 bases. V shed 2 bases, J shed 4 bases, and the junction held 4 bases outside the gene matches. The CDR3 loop spans 14 amino acids. Germline V lookup: CDR1 SNHLY, CDR2 FYNNEI. The CDR3 nucleotides are TGTGCCAGCAGTGAATCACTAGCGACAGAGACCCAGTACTTC. This gives the protein CASSESLATETQYF. Filled out from reference TRBV2 and TRBJ2-5, the complete variable domain reads EPEVTQTPSHQVTQMGQEVILRCVPISNHLYFYWYRQILGQKVEFLVSFYNNEISEKSEIFDDQFSVERPDGSNFTLKIRSTKLEDSAMYFCASSESLATETQYFGPGTRLLVL.

This sequence joins TRBV7-9 and TRBJ2-1, with unresolved D. Per germline, CDR1 SEHNR and CDR2 FQNEAQ (reference sequence). V was pared by 2 bases and J by 0 bases, with 5 bases between. The CDR3 is 14 amino acids. CDR3 bases: TGTGCCAGCAGCTTAAGAGGCTCCTACAATGAGCAGTTCTTC. Residues: CASSLRGSYNEQFF.

This CDR3 is CASSQRETGGEKLFF. For the CDR3, the DNA is TGCGCCAGCAGCCAACGAGAGACAGGGGGCGAAAAACTGTTTTTT. The chain uses TRBV4-3 and TRBJ1-4; 10 bases match TRBD1. With V trimmed by 2 bases and J by 8 bases, 5 bases remained unmatched. Germline V gene data show CDR1 as LGHNA and CDR2 as YSLEER. This CDR3 is 15 amino acids long.

The chain combines TRBV7-2 with TRBJ2-7; 7 nucleotides agree with TRBD2. The CDR3 covers 13 residues. V was clipped by 3 bases and J by 4 bases; unmatched bases: 3. Germline CDR1 and CDR2: SGHTA and FQGNSA. The CDR3 DNA reads as TGTGCCAGCAGCTTTAATAGCGGGTACGAGCAGTACTTC. Protein sequence: CASSFNSGYEQYF.